The rows below give T cell receptor beta chains drawn from one sample of a study of sequential checkpoint blockade in melanoma. The assay was immunoSEQ multiplex PCR, and TCRdb's table has in-frame clones only and misses some. The table has roughly 13,000 clones, 50% to 55% seen once; the top ten hold 15% to 20%. Sequenced material: CD8+ T cells sorted from blood (inferred from file names), taken from a patient given nivolumab and ipilimumab in sequence. All receptors derive from a human donor with melanoma. CDR3s leave out the opening cysteine and the closing phenylalanine or tryptophan.

J: TRBJ2-7
V: TRBV2
CDR3: ASTPGDSYEQY

J: TRBJ2-5
V: TRBV6-5
CDR3: ASSHPGGFQETQY

J: TRBJ2-7
V: TRBV25-1
CDR3: AEDGWESEQY

J: NA
V: TRBV27
CDR3: ASSGTGYGLGYEQY

J: TRBJ1-2
V: TRBV6-5
CDR3: AALGGRYYGYT

J: TRBJ1-2
V: TRBV6-5
CDR3: ASSYSISNGYT

J: TRBJ2-2
V: TRBV10-3
CDR3: AIREGPLGPVTGELF

J: TRBJ1-6
V: TRBV28
CDR3: ASSIYRQGNSPLH

J: TRBJ2-1
V: TRBV10-2
CDR3: ASSDTYNEQF

J: TRBJ1-1
V: TRBV18
CDR3: ASSPAGNTEAF

J: TRBJ2-3
V: TRBV14
CDR3: ASSSWTSGIADTQY

J: TRBJ1-1
V: TRBV2
CDR3: ASSETAMNTEAF

J: TRBJ2-7
V: TRBV7-8
CDR3: ASSYISGTGAHEQY

J: TRBJ1-6
V: TRBV13
CDR3: ASSLGAGYNSPLH

J: TRBJ1-1
V: TRBV18
CDR3: ASSPTDGTENTEAF

J: TRBJ1-1
V: TRBV5-1
CDR3: ASSLWAGANTEAF

J: TRBJ1-1
V: TRBV4-3
CDR3: ASSQVWGGNTEAF

J: TRBJ2-1
V: TRBV9
CDR3: ASSDPSGGPYNEQF

J: TRBJ1-1
V: TRBV5-4
CDR3: ASSRQLQGDGTEAF

J: TRBJ2-7
V: TRBV6-1
CDR3: ASSPWGETYEQY

J: TRBJ2-5
V: TRBV7-9
CDR3: ASSTGQGGKTQY

J: TRBJ2-1
V: TRBV27
CDR3: ASSLSLVSNEQF

J: TRBJ1-1
V: TRBV20-1
CDR3: SASRINEAF

J: TRBJ2-7
V: TRBV6-5
CDR3: ASRTGWYEQY

J: TRBJ2-1
V: TRBV7-9
CDR3: ASSLFATGSYNEQF

J: TRBJ2-7
V: TRBV29-1
CDR3: SVVDRGQYEQY

J: TRBJ2-7
V: TRBV9
CDR3: ASSVLAGPYEQY

J: TRBJ2-7
V: TRBV6-5
CDR3: ASSSGGSSYEQY

J: TRBJ2-7
V: TRBV10-1
CDR3: ARTPQTGPGGEQY

J: TRBJ1-2
V: TRBV19
CDR3: ASTLWGSGTNYGYT

J: TRBJ2-1
V: TRBV25-1
CDR3: ATYPGLAGDNEQF

J: TRBJ2-7
V: TRBV6-4
CDR3: ASSYAGDEQY

J: TRBJ1-1
V: TRBV2
CDR3: ASRDWDTEAF

J: NA
V: TRBV10-3
CDR3: AISEGRASEQY

J: TRBJ2-3
V: TRBV6-1
CDR3: ASGQGAEDTQY